Detailed here is one T cell receptor (beta chain). Its specificity is unknown. This sample was taken from a study of T cell responses to AZD1222 COVID-19 vaccine. Trimming took off 3 bases at V and 12 bases at J, with 14 bases between the two ends. The CDR3 sequence is 12 residues long. Regarding the study as a whole: Increases in Spike-specific TCR breadth and depth were seen after two AZD1222 doses. Sampled repertoires all dated from after the peak T cell response.

Produced via immunoSEQ multiplex PCR; TCRdb's table is partial and in-frame only. The sample shows about 150,000 clones, about nine tenths of them seen only once. The material sequenced was peripheral blood, taken on day 0 of AZD1222 vaccination. This chain uses TRBV12-3 or TRBV12-4 with TRBJ1-2; D unresolved. The sequence was obtained from an adult in good health. The CDR3 sequence: CASSFGGLPHTF. The CDR3 DNA sequence: TGTGCCAGCAGTTTTGGAGGACTCCCCCACACCTTC.